This T cell receptor beta chain was sequenced in a study of cytomegalovirus exposure and HLA in healthy donors. About this clone: Its antigen is currently unknown.

A multiplex PCR was run with 60 Vbeta primers and 13 Jbeta primers. Authors' analysis steps: The authors later counted approximately 80 million unique TCR beta chains, 9.5 million to 11 million of them shared. Only in-frame clones appear in the TCRdb table, and some are missing; sequencing was by immunoSEQ multiplex PCR. That table gives V, J and clone size, and the DNA gave D and trimming. The sample records about 170,000 clones, 75% to 90% being singletons. CDR3 size: 14 residues. Deletions cut 0 bases from V and 4 bases from J, with 10 bases between. The germline V gene encodes CDR1 SQVTM and CDR2 ANQGSEA. Study outcomes and limitations: There were reportedly fewer N-insertions in an Asian-associated ancestry cluster than the roughly 700-donor mean, in a later analysis. The authors later found HLA-associated TCR beta chains more clonally expanded than equally common others.

Sequenced sample: PBMCs. The J gene is TRBJ1-3, the V gene TRBV29-1; D call uncertain. The origin of this receptor is a male donor in good health and CMV-seronegative. The CDR3 sequence: CSVEDRGPGNTIYF. The CDR3, as DNA: TGCAGCGTTGAAGATCGAGGTCCGGGAAACACCATATATTTT.